This T cell receptor beta chain was sequenced in a study of blood T cell repertoires in COVID-19. Study details: The analysed material was cDNA or gDNA that came from T cells, B-cell-depleted T cells, or PBMCs.

As originally analysed: Amplified reference gene primers provided the basis for estimating nucleated cell counts. Here immunoSEQ multiplex PCR was the method, and the copy in TCRdb shows in-frame clones only, minus some. V and J calls and clone size are given by that table; D and trimming were obtained from the DNA. The table lists around 91,000 clones, approximately 81% of them singletons. The V gene's germline CDR1 is MNHEY and CDR2 SMNVEV (reference sequence). V lost 5 bases to trimming and J lost 9 bases, with 22 bases between them. The CDR3 has 15 amino acids. This TCR derives from a man older than 75 with acute or convalescent COVID-19. The chain links TRBV27 to TRBJ2-5; D perhaps matches TRBD2 (5 bases). The sequenced material came from peripheral blood. CDR3 sequence: CASSLRLPGPGSQYF. CDR3 bases: TGTGCCAGCAGTCTCAGGTTACCCGGGCCGGGGTCCCAGTACTTC.